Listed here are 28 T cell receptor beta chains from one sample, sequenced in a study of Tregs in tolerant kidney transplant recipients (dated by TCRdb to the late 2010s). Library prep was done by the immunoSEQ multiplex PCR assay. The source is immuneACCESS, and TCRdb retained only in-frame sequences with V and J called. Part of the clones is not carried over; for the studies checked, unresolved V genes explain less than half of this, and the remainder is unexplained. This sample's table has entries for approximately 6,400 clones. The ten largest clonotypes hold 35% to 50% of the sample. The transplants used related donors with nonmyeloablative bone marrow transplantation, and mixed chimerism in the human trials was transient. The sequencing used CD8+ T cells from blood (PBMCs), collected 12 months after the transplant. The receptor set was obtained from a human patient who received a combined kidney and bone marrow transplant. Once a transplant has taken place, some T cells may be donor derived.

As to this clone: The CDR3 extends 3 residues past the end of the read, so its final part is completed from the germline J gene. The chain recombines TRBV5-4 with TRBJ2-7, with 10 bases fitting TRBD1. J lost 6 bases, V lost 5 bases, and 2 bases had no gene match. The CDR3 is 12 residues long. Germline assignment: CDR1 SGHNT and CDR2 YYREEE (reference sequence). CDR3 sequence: CASRRTGGEQYF. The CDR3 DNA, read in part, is TGTGCCAGCAGGAGGACAGGGGGCGAG.

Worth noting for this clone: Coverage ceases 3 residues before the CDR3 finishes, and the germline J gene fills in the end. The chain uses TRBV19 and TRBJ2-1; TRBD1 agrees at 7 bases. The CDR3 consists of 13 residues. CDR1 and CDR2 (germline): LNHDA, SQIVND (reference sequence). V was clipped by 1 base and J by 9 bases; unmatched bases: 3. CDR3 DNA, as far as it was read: TGTGCCAGTAGTATAGCGTCAGGGGGTGAG. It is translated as CASSIASGGE. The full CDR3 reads CASSIASGGEQFF. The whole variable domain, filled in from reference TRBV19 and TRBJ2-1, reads DGGITQSPKYLFRKEGQNVTLSCEQNLNHDAMYWYRQDPGQGLRLIYYSQIVNDFQKGDIAEGYSVSREKKESFPLTVTSAQKNPTAFYLCASSIASGGEQFFGPGTRLTVL.

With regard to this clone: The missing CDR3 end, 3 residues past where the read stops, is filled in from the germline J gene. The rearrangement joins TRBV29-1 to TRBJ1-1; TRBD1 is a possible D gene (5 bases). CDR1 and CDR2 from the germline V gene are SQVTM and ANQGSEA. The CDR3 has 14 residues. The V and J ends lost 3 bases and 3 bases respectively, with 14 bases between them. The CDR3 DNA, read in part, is TGCAGCGTTGAGGGGGGTACTCTTTACACTGAA. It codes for CSVEGGTLYTE. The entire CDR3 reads CSVEGGTLYTEAFF.

Incomplete CDR3 DNA: TGTGCCTGGACGTCATCCGGGACAGATTTGAACTATGGC. Translated, it gives CAWTSSGTDLNYG. The whole CDR3 sequence reads CAWTSSGTDLNYGYTF. The rearrangement joins TRBV30 to TRBJ1-2; 7 bases line up with TRBD1. The CDR3 end lies 3 residues beyond the end of the read and is filled in from the germline J gene. The trim removed 4 bases at V and 2 bases at J, leaving 13 bases unmatched. CDR1 GTSNPN and CDR2 SVGIG come from the germline V gene (reference sequence). This CDR3 is built from 16 residues.

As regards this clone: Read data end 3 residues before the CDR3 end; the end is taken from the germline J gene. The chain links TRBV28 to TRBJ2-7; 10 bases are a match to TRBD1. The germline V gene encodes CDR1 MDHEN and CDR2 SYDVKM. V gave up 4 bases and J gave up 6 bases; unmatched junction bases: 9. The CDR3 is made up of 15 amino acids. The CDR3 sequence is CASSSPGTGVGEQYF. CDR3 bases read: TGTGCCAGCAGTTCACCCGGGACAGGGGTTGGCGAG.

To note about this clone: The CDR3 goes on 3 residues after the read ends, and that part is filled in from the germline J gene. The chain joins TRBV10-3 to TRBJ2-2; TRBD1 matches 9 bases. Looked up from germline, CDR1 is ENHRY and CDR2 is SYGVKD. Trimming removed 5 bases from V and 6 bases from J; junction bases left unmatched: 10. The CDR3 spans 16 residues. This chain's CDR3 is CAISTGTGSGSGELFF. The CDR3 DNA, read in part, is TGTGCCATCAGTACCGGGACAGGGAGCGGCTCCGGGGAG.

The covered CDR3 bases are TGCAGTGCTAGTTGGCGGGAGCTTATCTCCTACAATGAG. Translation: CSASWRELISYNE. The CDR3 as a whole reads CSASWRELISYNEQFF. The V call is TRBV20-1, the J call TRBJ2-1; the match to TRBD2 covers 7 bases. The read stops 3 residues short of the end of the CDR3; the missing end is completed from the germline J gene. CDR3 length: 16 residues. V dropped 3 bases and J dropped 0; count of bases not matched to a gene: 8. Germline CDR1 is DFQATT and CDR2 is SNEGSKA (reference sequence).

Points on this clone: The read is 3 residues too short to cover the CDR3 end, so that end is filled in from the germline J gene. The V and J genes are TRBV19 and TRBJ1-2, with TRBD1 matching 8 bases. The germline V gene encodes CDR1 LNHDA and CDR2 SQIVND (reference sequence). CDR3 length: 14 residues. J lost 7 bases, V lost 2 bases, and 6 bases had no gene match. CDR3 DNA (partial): TGTGCCAGTAGTATAACCGACAGGGGAGTTGGC. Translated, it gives CASSITDRGVG. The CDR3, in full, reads CASSITDRGVGYTF. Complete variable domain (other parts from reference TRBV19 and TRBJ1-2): DGGITQSPKYLFRKEGQNVTLSCEQNLNHDAMYWYRQDPGQGLRLIYYSQIVNDFQKGDIAEGYSVSREKKESFPLTVTSAQKNPTAFYLCASSITDRGVGYTFGSGTRLTVV.

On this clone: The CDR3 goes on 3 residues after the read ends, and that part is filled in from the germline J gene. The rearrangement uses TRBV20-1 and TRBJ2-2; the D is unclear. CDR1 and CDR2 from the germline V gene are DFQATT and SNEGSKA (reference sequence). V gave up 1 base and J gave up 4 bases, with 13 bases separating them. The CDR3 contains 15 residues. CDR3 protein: CSARGGLDSTGELFF. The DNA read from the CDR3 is TGCAGTGCTAGAGGAGGCCTAGATAGCACCGGGGAG.

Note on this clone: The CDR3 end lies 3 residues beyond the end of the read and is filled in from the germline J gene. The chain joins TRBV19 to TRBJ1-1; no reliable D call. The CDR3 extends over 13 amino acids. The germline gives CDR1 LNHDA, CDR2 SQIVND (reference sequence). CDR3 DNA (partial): TGTGCCAGTAGTATAATCGACTCGACCGAA. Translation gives CASSIIDSTE. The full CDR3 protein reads CASSIIDSTEAFF.

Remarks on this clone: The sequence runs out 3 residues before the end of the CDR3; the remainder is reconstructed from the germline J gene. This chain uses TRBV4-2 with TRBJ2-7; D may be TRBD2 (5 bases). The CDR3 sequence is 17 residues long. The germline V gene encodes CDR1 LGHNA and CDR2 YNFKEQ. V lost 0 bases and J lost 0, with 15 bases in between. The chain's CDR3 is CASSQDLGGLSSYEQYF. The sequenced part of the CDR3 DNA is TGTGCCAGCAGCCAAGATCTGGGCGGGCTTAGCTCCTACGAG.

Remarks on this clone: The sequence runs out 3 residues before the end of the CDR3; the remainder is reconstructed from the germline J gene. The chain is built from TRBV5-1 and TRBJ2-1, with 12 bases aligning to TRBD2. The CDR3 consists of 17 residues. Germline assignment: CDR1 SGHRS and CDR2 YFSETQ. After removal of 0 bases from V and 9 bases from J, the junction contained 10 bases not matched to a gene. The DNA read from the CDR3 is TGCGCCAGCAGCTTGGGTCTAGCGGGAGGGCCGGGACCTGAG. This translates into CASSLGLAGGPGPE. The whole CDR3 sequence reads CASSLGLAGGPGPEQFF. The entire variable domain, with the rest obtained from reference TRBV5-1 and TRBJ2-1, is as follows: KAGVTQTPRYLIKTRGQQVTLSCSPISGHRSVSWYQQTPGQGLQFLFEYFSETQRNKGNFPGRFSGRQFSNSRSEMNVSTLELGDSALYLCASSLGLAGGPGPEQFFGPGTRLTVL.

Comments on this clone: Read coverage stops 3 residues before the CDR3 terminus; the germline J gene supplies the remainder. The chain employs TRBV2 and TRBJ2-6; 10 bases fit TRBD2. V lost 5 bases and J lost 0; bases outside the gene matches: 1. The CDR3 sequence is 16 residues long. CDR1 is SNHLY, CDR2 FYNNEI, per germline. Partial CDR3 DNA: TGTGCCAGCAGTAGCGGGAGGGACTCTGGGGCCAACGTC. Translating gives CASSSGRDSGANV. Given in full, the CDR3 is CASSSGRDSGANVLTF.

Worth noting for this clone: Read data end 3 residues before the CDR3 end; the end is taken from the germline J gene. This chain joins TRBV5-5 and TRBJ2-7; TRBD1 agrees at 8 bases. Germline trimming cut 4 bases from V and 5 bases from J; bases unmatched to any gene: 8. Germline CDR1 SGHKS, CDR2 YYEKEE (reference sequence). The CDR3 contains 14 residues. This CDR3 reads CASSPRQGRNEQYF. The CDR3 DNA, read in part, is TGTGCCAGCAGCCCAAGACAGGGGCGGAACGAG.

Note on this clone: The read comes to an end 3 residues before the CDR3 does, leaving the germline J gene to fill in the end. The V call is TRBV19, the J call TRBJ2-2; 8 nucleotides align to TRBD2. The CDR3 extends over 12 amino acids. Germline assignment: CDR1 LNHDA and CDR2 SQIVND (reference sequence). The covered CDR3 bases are TGTGCTCTCGGGGGGGCCTTCGGGGAG. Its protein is CALGGAFGE. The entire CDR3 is CALGGAFGELFF.

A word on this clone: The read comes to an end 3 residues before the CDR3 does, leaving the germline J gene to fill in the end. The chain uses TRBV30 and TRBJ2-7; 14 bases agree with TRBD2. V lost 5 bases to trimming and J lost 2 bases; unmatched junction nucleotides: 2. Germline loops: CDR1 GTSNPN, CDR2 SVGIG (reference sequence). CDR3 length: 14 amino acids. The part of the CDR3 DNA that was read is TGTGCCTGGGGACTAGCGGGAGGCCCCTACGAG. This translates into CAWGLAGGPYE. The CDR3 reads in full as CAWGLAGGPYEQYF.

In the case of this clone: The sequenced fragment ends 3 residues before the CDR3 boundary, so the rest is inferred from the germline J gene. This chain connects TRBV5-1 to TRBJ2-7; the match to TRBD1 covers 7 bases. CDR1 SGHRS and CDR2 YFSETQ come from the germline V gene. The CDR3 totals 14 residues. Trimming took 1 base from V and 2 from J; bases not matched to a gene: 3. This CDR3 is CASSLLDRPYEQYF. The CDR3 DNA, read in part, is TGCGCCAGCAGCTTGTTGGACAGGCCCTACGAG.

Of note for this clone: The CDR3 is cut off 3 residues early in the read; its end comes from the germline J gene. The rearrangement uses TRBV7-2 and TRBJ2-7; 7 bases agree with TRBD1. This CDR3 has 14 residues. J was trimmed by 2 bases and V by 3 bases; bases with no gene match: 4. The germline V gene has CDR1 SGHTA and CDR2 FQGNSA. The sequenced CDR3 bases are TGTGCCAGCAGCTTCTACAGGGGAGCCTACGAG. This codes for CASSFYRGAYE. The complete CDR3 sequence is CASSFYRGAYEQYF.

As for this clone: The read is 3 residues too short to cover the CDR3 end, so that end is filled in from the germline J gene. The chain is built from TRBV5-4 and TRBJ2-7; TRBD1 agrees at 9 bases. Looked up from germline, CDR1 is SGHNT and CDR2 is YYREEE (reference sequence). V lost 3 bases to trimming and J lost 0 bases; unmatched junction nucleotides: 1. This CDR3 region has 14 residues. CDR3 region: CASSSTGGSYEQYF. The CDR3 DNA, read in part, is TGTGCCAGCAGCTCGACAGGGGGCTCCTACGAG.

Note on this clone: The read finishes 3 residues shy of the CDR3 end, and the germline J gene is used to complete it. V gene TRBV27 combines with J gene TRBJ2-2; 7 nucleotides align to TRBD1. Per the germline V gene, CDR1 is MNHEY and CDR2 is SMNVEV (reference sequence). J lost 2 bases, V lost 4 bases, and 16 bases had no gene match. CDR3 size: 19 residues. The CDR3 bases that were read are TGTGCCAGCAGTTCGAACTCCGCCCCCCGGGACAGCAACACCGGGGAG. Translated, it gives CASSSNSAPRDSNTGE. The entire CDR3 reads CASSSNSAPRDSNTGELFF.

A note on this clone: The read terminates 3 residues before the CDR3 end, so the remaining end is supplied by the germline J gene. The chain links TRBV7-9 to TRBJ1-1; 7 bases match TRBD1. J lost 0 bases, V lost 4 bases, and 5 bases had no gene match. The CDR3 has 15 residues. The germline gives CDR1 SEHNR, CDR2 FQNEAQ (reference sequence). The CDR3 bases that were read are TGTGCCAGCAGCTCCGAAGGGGGCGTGAACACTGAA. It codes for CASSSEGGVNTE. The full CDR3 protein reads CASSSEGGVNTEAFF.

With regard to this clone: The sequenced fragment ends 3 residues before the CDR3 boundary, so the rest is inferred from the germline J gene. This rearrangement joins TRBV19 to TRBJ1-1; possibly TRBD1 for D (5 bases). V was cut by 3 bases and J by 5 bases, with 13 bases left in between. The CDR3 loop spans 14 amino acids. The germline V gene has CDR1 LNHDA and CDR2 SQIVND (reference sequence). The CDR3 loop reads CASSIRTGETEAFF. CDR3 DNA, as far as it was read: TGTGCCAGTAGTATCCGGACGGGGGAGACTGAA.

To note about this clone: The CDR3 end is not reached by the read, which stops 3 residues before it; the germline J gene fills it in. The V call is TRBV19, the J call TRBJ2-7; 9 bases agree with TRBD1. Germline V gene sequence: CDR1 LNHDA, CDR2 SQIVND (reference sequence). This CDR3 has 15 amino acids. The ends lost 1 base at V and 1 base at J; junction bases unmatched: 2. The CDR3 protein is CASSIAGQGSYEQYF. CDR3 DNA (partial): TGTGCCAGTAGTATAGCCGGACAGGGGTCCTACGAG.

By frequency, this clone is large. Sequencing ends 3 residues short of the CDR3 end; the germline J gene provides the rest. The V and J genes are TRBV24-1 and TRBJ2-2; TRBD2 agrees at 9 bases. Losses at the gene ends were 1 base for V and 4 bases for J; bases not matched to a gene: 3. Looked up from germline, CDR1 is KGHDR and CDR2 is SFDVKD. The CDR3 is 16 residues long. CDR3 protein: CATSDFLAGPTGELFF. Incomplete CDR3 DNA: TGTGCCACCAGTGATTTTCTAGCGGGACCCACCGGGGAG.

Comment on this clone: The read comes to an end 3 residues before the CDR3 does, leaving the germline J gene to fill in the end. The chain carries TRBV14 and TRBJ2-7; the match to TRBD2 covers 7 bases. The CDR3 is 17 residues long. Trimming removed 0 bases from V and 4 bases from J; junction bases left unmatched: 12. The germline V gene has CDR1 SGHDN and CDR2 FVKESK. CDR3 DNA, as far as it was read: TGTGCCAGCAGCCAAGATTTCGGACGGCGGGGGAAGTACGAG. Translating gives CASSQDFGRRGKYE. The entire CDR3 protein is CASSQDFGRRGKYEQYF.

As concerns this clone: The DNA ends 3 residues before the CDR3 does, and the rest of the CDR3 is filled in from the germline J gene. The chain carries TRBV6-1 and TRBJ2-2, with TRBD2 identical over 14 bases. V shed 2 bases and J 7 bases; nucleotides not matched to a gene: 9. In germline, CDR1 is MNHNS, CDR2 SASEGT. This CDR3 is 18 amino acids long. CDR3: CASSEKTSGRASDGELFF. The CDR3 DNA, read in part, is TGTGCCAGCAGTGAAAAGACTAGCGGGAGGGCCTCGGACGGGGAG.

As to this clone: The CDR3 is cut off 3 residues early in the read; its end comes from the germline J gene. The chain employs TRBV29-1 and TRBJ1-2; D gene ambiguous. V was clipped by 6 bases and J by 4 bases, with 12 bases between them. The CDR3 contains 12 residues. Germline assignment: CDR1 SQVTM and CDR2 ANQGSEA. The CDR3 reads CSVVLGVYGYTF. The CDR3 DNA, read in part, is TGCAGCGTCGTCCTCGGGGTCTATGGC. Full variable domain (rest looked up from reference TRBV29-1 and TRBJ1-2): SAVISQKPSRDICQRGTSLTIQCQVDSQVTMMFWYRQQPGQSLTLIATANQGSEATYESGFVIDKFPISRPNLTFSTLTVSNMSPEDSSIYLCSVVLGVYGYTFGSGTRLTVV.

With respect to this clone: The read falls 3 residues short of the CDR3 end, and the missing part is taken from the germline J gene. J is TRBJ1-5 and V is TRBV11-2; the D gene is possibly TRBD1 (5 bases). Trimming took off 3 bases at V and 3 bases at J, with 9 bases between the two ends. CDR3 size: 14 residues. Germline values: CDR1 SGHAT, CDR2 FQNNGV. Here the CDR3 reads CASSFGGYNQPQHF. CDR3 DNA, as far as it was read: TGTGCCAGCAGCTTTGGGGGGTACAATCAGCCC.